This TCR beta chain was identified in a study of blood T cell repertoires in COVID-19 (dated by TCRdb to 2019 to 2021). Looking at the study overall: The collaborator samples originated in the United States, Italy and Spain and spanned the acute and convalescent phases of COVID-19. The prospective study material was composed of cDNA or gDNA derived from T cells, B-cell-depleted T cells, or PBMCs. The dataset comprised deeply sampled blood TCRbeta repertoires from subjects exposed to, actively infected with, or recovered from COVID-19. The repertoires were released in a freely available public database meant as a resource for research on the immune response to SARS-CoV-2. The samples were drawn from two sources: the first 160 participants of the ongoing ImmuneRACE study, and over 950 subjects contributed by 6 global collaborators. Sample metadata almost always included a de-identified subject ID, COVID-19 status, age in years and sex. HLA class I and class II types, where available, came from metadata supplied by the sample provider rather than from assay-based typing.

Collaborating institutions collected whole blood in K2EDTA tubes following their own protocols. Collaborator samples were shipped for TCRbeta analysis as frozen whole blood, isolated PBMCs, or DNA extracted from either sample type. Overall study outcomes, separate from this receptor: The amount of clinical and demographic metadata varied by source and participant and was provided uncurated.

TCRbeta CDR3 regions were amplified from genomic DNA by means of the immunoSEQ Assay, a bias-controlled multiplex PCR. Per the authors' processing: The number of nucleated cells in each sample was estimated from the amplification of reference gene primers within the assay. To quantify the absolute abundance of each unique TCRbeta CDR3 rearrangement, sequence reads were collapsed and filtered. For each sample, productive Simpson clonality was calculated as the square root of Simpson's diversity index over productive rearrangements. TCRdb stores this immuneACCESS table with in-frame sequences only. Part of the clones is absent; in the studies checked, under half of the shortfall reflects unresolved V genes, and no reason is known for the rest. Clonal size and the V and J genes are those of that table, whereas D and trimming came from the DNA. This sample has about 220,000 clones in its table, and roughly 82% of those were observed once. The ten top clones hold roughly a tenth of the sample.

Comments on this clone: No cognate antigen has been identified for it. Per-base quality was not reported, and no clone a single base away is much larger than it.

The TCR comes from a middle-aged man with active or convalescent COVID-19. The sequenced sample was peripheral blood.

The bases are TGTGCCAGCAGTTTACTTACCGTCCGGGACAGGGCCTCCTTTAACTATGGCTACACCTTC. Translated, this is CASSLLTVRDRASFNYGYTF. The chain was built from TRBV28 and TRBJ1-2, with TRBD1 identical over 9 junction bases. The cysteine opens and the phenylalanine closes a CDR3 of 20 amino acids. Just CDR3 DNA is preserved here, 60 bases in frame from base 1. Looking up the germline V gene yields CDR1 MDHEN and CDR2 SYDVKM. V is cut back by 2 bases and J by 1 base, with 17 bases in the junction unmatched.